These T cell receptor beta chains were read from a single sample in a study of long-term antiretroviral therapy in people with HIV. The method was immunoSEQ multiplex PCR; TCRdb's version includes in-frame clones alone and lacks a portion of them. The sample lists about 33,000 clones, 78% occurring once. The sample consisted of unsorted PBMCs, taken 3.1 years after starting antiretroviral therapy. Receptor source: a woman aged 45-59 years with HIV. Both conserved end residues are part of each CDR3. Fields, in order: D gene, clone size, J gene, V gene, CDR3 protein, CDR3 DNA. D genes are given only for firm matches. The size entry is marked missing in some rows and otherwise reads once, few, many or a size class.

NA | NA | TRBJ2-7 | TRBV13 | CASSGAGDTYEQYF | TGTGCCAGCAGCGGGGCAGGGGATACCTACGAGCAGTACTTC
NA | NA | TRBJ2-5 | TRBV7-9 | CASSLAQGGQETQYF | TGTGCCAGCAGCTTAGCACAGGGAGGACAAGAGACCCAGTACTTC
NA | few | TRBJ1-6 | TRBV7-9 | CASSLSGRNSPLHF | TGTGCCAGCAGCTTATCAGGGAGGAATTCACCCCTCCACTTT
TRBD2 | NA | TRBJ2-2 | TRBV7-2 | CASSSSGGGVIGELFF | TGTGCCAGCAGCTCTAGCGGGGGGGGAGTTATCGGGGAGCTGTTTTTT
NA | NA | TRBJ1-5 | TRBV19 | CASSITLGASNQPQHF | TGTGCCAGTAGTATAACGCTCGGAGCTAGCAATCAGCCCCAGCATTTT
NA | few | TRBJ1-1 | TRBV9 | CASSFGGNTEAFF | TGTGCCAGCAGCTTCGGTGGGAACACTGAAGCTTTCTTT
TRBD1 | NA | TRBJ2-4 | TRBV19 | CASSIGPGQGAKNIQYF | TGTGCCAGTAGTATAGGACCGGGACAGGGGGCCAAAAACATTCAGTACTTC
NA | NA | TRBJ2-3 | TRBV6-1 | CASSSQGTDTQYF | TGTGCCAGCAGTTCCCAGGGCACAGATACGCAGTATTTT
NA | NA | TRBJ1-6 | TRBV19 | CASSSVGGWNNSPLHF | TGTGCCAGTAGTTCCGTTGGGGGGTGGAATAATTCACCCCTCCACTTT
NA | NA | TRBJ1-2 | TRBV6-5 | CASTTPGAGGYTF | TGTGCCAGCACCACACCAGGGGCGGGTGGCTACACCTTC
TRBD1 | NA | TRBJ2-5 | TRBV11-2 | CASSLDYRTGVYETQYF | TGTGCCAGCAGCTTAGATTATAGGACAGGGGTTTACGAGACCCAGTACTTC
TRBD1 | few | TRBJ2-7 | TRBV14 | CASSRQGSSYEQYF | TGTGCCAGCAGCCGACAGGGTAGCTCCTACGAGCAGTACTTC
NA | few | TRBJ1-2 | TRBV7-2 | CASSLDGGAYGYTF | TGTGCCAGCAGCTTAGACGGGGGGGCCTATGGCTACACCTTC
NA | few | TRBJ1-1 | TRBV25-1 | CASSEWAGLNTEAFF | TGTGCCAGCAGTGAATGGGCAGGGCTGAACACTGAAGCTTTCTTT
TRBD2 | NA | TRBJ2-5 | TRBV6-5 | CASGRGAGGETQYF | TGTGCCAGCGGAAGGGGCGCGGGGGGAGAGACCCAGTACTTC
NA | NA | TRBJ2-5 | TRBV7-3 | CASSLSGLRQETQYF | TGTGCCAGCAGCTTAAGCGGACTCCGCCAGGAGACCCAGTACTTC
TRBD1 | NA | TRBJ2-1 | TRBV7-9 | CASSSGQYNEQFF | TGTGCCAGCAGCTCGGGACAGTACAATGAGCAGTTCTTC
TRBD1 | NA | TRBJ1-1 | TRBV11-3 | CASSLTGVVTEAFF | TGTGCCAGCAGCTTGACAGGGGTCGTTACTGAAGCTTTCTTT
NA | NA | TRBJ1-1 | TRBV18 | CASSAQANTEAFF | TGTGCCAGCTCCGCGCAAGCGAACACTGAAGCTTTCTTT
TRBD2 | NA | TRBJ2-1 | TRBV5-1 | CASRGGTSGSNEQFF | TGCGCCAGCAGGGGAGGGACTAGCGGGAGCAATGAGCAGTTCTTC
NA | NA | TRBJ2-1 | TRBV7-9 | CASSQGGRGNEQFF | TGTGCCAGCAGCCAAGGGGGAAGAGGCAATGAGCAGTTCTTC
TRBD2 | NA | TRBJ2-5 | TRBV7-9 | CASSLSLAGVQETQYF | TGTGCCAGCAGCTTGTCACTAGCGGGGGTCCAAGAGACCCAGTACTTC
NA | NA | TRBJ1-1 | TRBV4-2 | CASSQDAGAGGTEAFF | TGTGCCAGCAGCCAAGACGCAGGGGCGGGTGGGACTGAAGCTTTCTTT
NA | NA | TRBJ1-1 | TRBV5-1 | CASSLDYTGESEAFF | TGCGCCAGCAGCTTGGACTACACTGGCGAGAGTGAAGCTTTCTTT
TRBD2 | NA | TRBJ2-1 | TRBV29-1 | CSVASTSGLSGYNEQFF | TGCAGCGTTGCTTCCACTAGCGGGCTCTCGGGGTACAATGAGCAGTTCTTC
TRBD1 | once | TRBJ2-2 | TRBV18 | CASSPNTMIRGITTGELFF | TGTGCCAGCTCACCAAATACGATGATCAGGGGGATTACCACCGGGGAGCTGTTTTTT
NA | NA | TRBJ1-1 | TRBV5-6 | CASSLAGNTEAFF | TGTGCCAGCAGCTTGGCAGGGAACACTGAAGCTTTCTTT
TRBD1 | NA | TRBJ1-1 | TRBV7-9 | CASSLSGRGLENTEAFF | TGTGCCAGCAGCTTAAGTGGCAGGGGGCTGGAGAACACTGAAGCTTTCTTT
NA | few | TRBJ1-2 | TRBV11-2 | CASSLNREGYGYTF | TGTGCCAGCAGCTTAAACAGGGAAGGCTATGGCTACACCTTC
NA | NA | TRBJ1-3 | TRBV7-2 | CASSLGVPGNTIYF | TGTGCCAGCAGCTTAGGGGTACCTGGAAACACCATATATTTT
NA | NA | TRBJ2-1 | TRBV11-3 | CASSTRGGRDEQFF | TGTGCCAGCAGCACCCGCGGGGGCCGGGATGAGCAGTTCTTC
TRBD2 | NA | TRBJ2-2 | TRBV13 | CASSQTIRLAGPQGELFF | TGTGCCAGCAGCCAGACCATTCGACTAGCGGGGCCGCAAGGGGAGCTGTTTTTT
NA | NA | TRBJ1-2 | TRBV19 | CASSIGQASYGYTF | TGTGCCAGTAGTATAGGACAGGCGTCCTATGGCTACACCTTC
NA | NA | TRBJ1-5 | TRBV28 | CASSLGGAQPQHF | TGTGCCAGCAGTTTAGGAGGGGCCCAGCCCCAGCATTTT
NA | NA | TRBJ2-3 | TRBV6-1 | CASSALEASTDTQYF | TGTGCCAGCAGTGCTCTGGAAGCATCCACAGATACGCAGTATTTT
TRBD1 | NA | TRBJ1-4 | TRBV30 | CAWSVPLEGQGTTNEKLFF | TGTGCCTGGAGTGTCCCCCTTGAGGGACAGGGGACAACTAATGAAAAACTGTTTTTT
NA | NA | TRBJ2-1 | TRBV2 | CASSLRDLGEQFF | TGTGCCAGCAGTCTCCGTGACTTGGGTGAGCAGTTCTTC
TRBD1 | NA | TRBJ1-4 | TRBV6-5 | CASSSTGPNEKLFF | TGTGCCAGCAGTTCGACAGGGCCTAATGAAAAACTGTTTTTT
NA | NA | TRBJ1-2 | TRBV5-5 | CASSLEGSGYGYTF | TGTGCCAGCAGCCTGGAGGGTAGTGGCTATGGCTACACCTTC
TRBD1 | once | TRBJ1-1 | TRBV27 | CASSPGTAGKLFF | TGTGCCAGCAGTCCGGGGACAGCGGGTAAGCTTTTCTTT
NA | once | TRBJ2-7 | TRBV5-1 | CASSLDPGPYEQYF | TGCGCCAGCAGCTTGGACCCCGGGCCCTACGAGCAGTACTTC
NA | NA | TRBJ1-5 | TRBV30 | CAWNSGTGQFSNQPQHF | TGTGCCTGGAACTCCGGGACCGGACAGTTTAGCAATCAGCCCCAGCATTTT
NA | NA | TRBJ1-1 | TRBV19 | CASIGGQVNTEAFF | TGTGCCAGTATTGGTGGGCAGGTGAACACTGAAGCTTTCTTT
NA | few | TRBJ1-5 | TRBV6-5 | CASSSGIGSRQPQHF | TGTGCCAGCAGTTCAGGGATCGGGTCACGACAGCCCCAGCATTTT
TRBD1 | NA | TRBJ1-1 | TRBV10-3 | CAISSQGGNTEAFF | TGTGCCATCAGTTCCCAGGGGGGGAACACTGAAGCTTTCTTT
NA | NA | TRBJ2-3 | TRBV29-1 | CSASPGASTDTQYF | TGCAGCGCATCTCCGGGGGCAAGCACAGATACGCAGTATTTT
NA | NA | TRBJ2-3 | TRBV7-6 | CASSLTLAGDTQYF | TGTGCCAGCAGCTTAACGCTAGCAGGAGATACGCAGTATTTT
NA | NA | TRBJ2-1 | TRBV27 | CASKFYSRDEQFF | TGTGCCAGCAAGTTTTACTCGCGGGATGAGCAGTTCTTC
NA | NA | TRBJ1-5 | TRBV11-2 | CASSLGAPRPQHF | TGTGCCAGCAGCTTAGGGGCCCCTAGGCCCCAGCATTTT
NA | NA | TRBJ2-1 | TRBV7-8 | CASSLVEQFF | TGTGCCAGCAGCTTAGTCGAGCAGTTCTTC
TRBD1 | few | TRBJ1-1 | TRBV6-5 | CASSYQGAAEAFF | TGTGCCAGCAGTTATCAGGGGGCAGCTGAAGCTTTCTTT
TRBD1 | once | TRBJ1-6 | TRBV9 | CASSTTGTVNSPLHF | TGTGCCAGCAGTACTACCGGGACAGTCAATTCACCCCTCCACTTT
NA | NA | TRBJ2-3 | TRBV29-1 | CSVEDTTQSTDTQYF | TGCAGCGTTGAAGACACGACTCAAAGCACAGATACGCAGTATTTT
TRBD1 | NA | TRBJ1-5 | TRBV9 | CASSATGGNQPQHF | TGTGCCAGCAGCGCGACAGGGGGCAATCAGCCCCAGCATTTT
NA | NA | TRBJ1-3 | TRBV7-2 | CASSPGNSGNTIYF | TGTGCCAGCAGCCCCGGAAACTCTGGAAACACCATATATTTT
NA | NA | TRBJ2-2 | TRBV5-1 | CASSSEGLVRTGELFF | TGCGCCAGCAGCTCTGAAGGGCTAGTTCGGACCGGGGAGCTGTTTTTT
NA | NA | TRBJ1-4 | TRBV28 | CASSWVRDILKEKLFF | TGTGCCAGCAGCTGGGTTAGGGACATACTTAAAGAAAAACTGTTTTTT
NA | NA | TRBJ1-5 | TRBV10-2 | CASSDPQGNQPQHF | TGCGCCAGCAGTGATCCGCAGGGCAATCAGCCCCAGCATTTT